This T cell receptor (beta chain) was captured by sequencing in a study of blood T cell repertoires in COVID-19. About the study: The study drew acute and convalescent COVID-19 samples from the United States, Italy and Spain. T cells, B-cell-depleted T cells, or PBMCs supplied cDNA or gDNA.

CDR3 size: 15 residues. CDR1 and CDR2 from the germline V gene are LGHNA and YSLEER. Trimming removed 1 base at V and 3 bases at J, with 10 bases between. Original processing methods: Estimation of nucleated cell counts was performed using reference gene primer amplification. The protocol was immunoSEQ multiplex PCR, while the TCRdb copy is restricted to in-frame clones and leaves out a portion. The V and J calls and clone size were taken over from that table, and D and trimming were inferred from the DNA. The sample contains approximately 110,000 clones, roughly 84% of which appear only once. The chain is built from TRBV4-3 and TRBJ1-3; TRBD1 is a possible D gene (5 bases). This TCR derives from a man aged 40-49 years with acute or convalescent COVID-19. Sequencing was performed on peripheral blood. CDR3: CASSQGSRDGNTIYF. The DNA for the CDR3 is TGCGCCAGCAGCCAAGGTTCCAGGGATGGAAACACCATATATTTT.